What follows are 17 T cell receptor beta chains derived from one specimen sequenced in a study of shared clonotypes between healthy human individuals. The assay was immunoSEQ multiplex PCR, and TCRdb's table has in-frame clones only and misses some. The table includes around 700,000 clones, roughly 70% detected once. The specimen sequenced was memory CD4+ T cells sorted from blood. Subset reported: CD45RA-negative fraction. The receptors here all came from a young woman in good health.

The V gene is TRBV27, the J gene TRBJ1-3; no definite D call. V was shortened by 6 bases and J by 0 bases, with 24 bases between the two germline ends. The length of the CDR3 is 19 residues. Per germline, CDR1 MNHEY and CDR2 SMNVEV (reference sequence). The CDR3 nucleotides are TGTGCCAGCAGCCCCTTCCCCCCCCGACGACTCCGCTCTGGAAACACCATATATTTT. Protein product: CASSPFPPRRLRSGNTIYF.

With regard to this clone: At one end, the junction sequence differs from germline, possibly due to a read error. The CDR3 protein is CASRLGLAGYNEQFF. For the CDR3, the DNA is TGCGCCAGCAGATTGGGACTAGCGGGCTACAATGAGCAGTTCTTC. The chain recombines TRBV5-1 with TRBJ2-1; 12 bases match TRBD2. Germline V gives CDR1 SGHRS, CDR2 YFSETQ. The CDR3 spans 15 residues.

V is TRBV6-1 and J is TRBJ1-5; D is unclear. Per germline, CDR1 MNHNS and CDR2 SASEGT. V lost 1 base and J 7 bases, leaving 11 bases between the germline ends. The CDR3 is made up of 14 amino acids. As DNA, the CDR3 is TGTGCCAGCAGTGAAGTAAGAGCCCGGCAGCCCCAGCATTTT. Residues: CASSEVRARQPQHF.

The chain links TRBV5-1 to TRBJ1-1, with D unclear. Germline values: CDR1 SGHRS, CDR2 YFSETQ. This CDR3 has 14 amino acids. Trimming took off 3 bases at V and 8 bases at J, with 17 bases between the two ends. In nucleotides, the CDR3 is TGCGCCAGCAGCTCCTCTCGCTCGGCGGAGGAAGCTTTCTTT. It translates to CASSSSRSAEEAFF. Using reference TRBV5-1 and TRBJ1-1 for the parts outside the CDR3, the full variable domain is KAGVTQTPRYLIKTRGQQVTLSCSPISGHRSVSWYQQTPGQGLQFLFEYFSETQRNKGNFPGRFSGRQFSNSRSEMNVSTLELGDSALYLCASSSSRSAEEAFFGQGTRLTVV.

CDR3 DNA: TGTGCCAGCAGCTCCGGACAGAACAACTGGGTACGGGGTGGCTACACCTTC. Protein sequence: CASSSGQNNWVRGGYTF. This chain connects TRBV5-4 to TRBJ1-2, with D possibly TRBD1 on 6 matching bases. CDR1 is SGHNT and CDR2 is YYREEE in the germline V gene (reference sequence). V lost 3 bases to trimming and J lost 7 bases, with 25 bases between them. This CDR3 contains 17 residues.

The chain carries TRBV4-1 and TRBJ2-7; 8 positions agree with TRBD2. The CDR3 covers 16 residues. CDR1 is MGHRA, CDR2 YSYEKL, per germline. J gave up 3 bases and V 4 bases, and 11 bases lay outside the gene matches. The CDR3 DNA follows: TGCGCCAGCAGCCCAGGATCCCGGGAGGGCCGCTACGAGCAGTACTTC. This sequence encodes CASSPGSREGRYEQYF.

The V gene is TRBV11-2, the J gene TRBJ2-1, with D perhaps matching TRBD2 (6 bases). The germline V and J ends were trimmed by 5 bases and 3 bases, with 11 bases remaining between them. CDR1 and CDR2 from the germline V gene are SGHAT and FQNNGV. This CDR3 contains 14 residues. CDR3 sequence: CASSRLEHYNEQFF. CDR3 nucleotide sequence: TGTGCCAGCAGCCGACTAGAACACTACAATGAGCAGTTCTTC.

The chain has TRBV30 and TRBJ2-7; 13 positions match TRBD2. Unmatched junction bases numbered 13, after V lost 4 bases and J lost 7 bases. Germline V CDR1 and CDR2: GTSNPN, SVGIG (reference sequence). The CDR3 runs to 16 residues. The CDR3 region is CAWKSTGTSGTGEQYF. The DNA of the CDR3 is TGTGCCTGGAAAAGTACCGGGACTAGCGGGACGGGTGAGCAGTACTTC.

The J gene is TRBJ2-3, the V gene TRBV29-1; D may be TRBD2 (7 bases). The CDR3 length is 14 residues. Germline V CDR1 and CDR2: SQVTM, ANQGSEA. V lost 7 bases and J lost 1, with 15 bases in between. CDR3 coding DNA: TGCAGCGCCGAGGGGGGGAGAGGCACAGATACGCAGTATTTT. This gives the protein CSAEGGRGTDTQYF.

This clone appeared a single time. CDR3: CASSPRDTSPRGYTF. Written as DNA, the CDR3 is TGTGCCAGCAGTCCCCGGGACACCTCCCCTAGGGGCTACACCTTC. The V call is TRBV27, the J call TRBJ1-2; tentative D call: TRBD1 (6 bases). The CDR3 sequence is 15 residues long. V lost 5 bases and J 8 bases, leaving 21 bases between the germline ends. Germline V CDR1 and CDR2: MNHEY, SMNVEV (reference sequence).

The V and J genes are TRBV9 and TRBJ2-3; 8 nucleotides align to TRBD2. V was clipped by 7 bases and J by 4 bases; unmatched bases: 11. There are 15 residues in the CDR3. Germline V CDR1 and CDR2: SGDLS, YYNGEE. CDR3 region: CASGRSGGEADTQYF. CDR3 coding DNA: TGTGCCAGCGGTCGATCCGGGGGGGAGGCAGATACGCAGTATTTT.

The chain joins TRBV11-2 to TRBJ2-1, with D possibly TRBD2 on 5 matching bases. Per the germline V gene, CDR1 is SGHAT and CDR2 is FQNNGV. V lost 1 base to trimming and J lost 0 bases, with 13 bases between them. The CDR3 runs to 17 residues. CDR3 loop: CASSLVSGISSYNEQFF. CDR3 DNA sequence: TGTGCCAGCAGCTTAGTAAGCGGTATTAGCTCCTACAATGAGCAGTTCTTC. Supplemented by reference TRBV11-2 and TRBJ2-1, the full variable domain reads EAGVAQSPRYKIIEKRQSVAFWCNPISGHATLYWYQQILGQGPKLLIQFQNNGVVDDSQLPKDRFSAERLKGVDSTLKIQPAKLEDSAVYLCASSLVSGISSYNEQFFGPGTRLTVL.

This clone was detected a few times. V gene TRBV23-1 combines with J gene TRBJ2-1; D is uncertain. TRBV23-1 is classed as an ORF, of uncertain function. V lost 4 bases and J 8 bases, leaving 18 bases between the germline ends. The CDR3 contains 15 residues. The CDR3 is CASSPPRKFRDEQFF. Written as DNA, the CDR3 is TGCGCCAGCAGTCCCCCACGTAAATTTAGAGATGAGCAGTTCTTC.

The chain links TRBV27 to TRBJ1-4; the match to TRBD1 covers 9 bases. The germline CDR1 and CDR2 sequences are MNHEY and SMNVEV (reference sequence). J lost 5 bases, V lost 4 bases, and 5 bases had no gene match. The CDR3 has 15 amino acids. CDR3 nucleotides: TGTGCCAGCAGTTCGTACAGGGGGCCGAATGAAAAACTGTTTTTT. This gives the protein CASSSYRGPNEKLFF.

The chain couples TRBV25-1 to TRBJ2-3, with 11 bases that match TRBD1. In germline, CDR1 is MGHDK, CDR2 SYGVNS. V was pared by 3 bases and J by 4 bases, with 12 bases of the junction left unmatched. The CDR3 covers 18 residues. Here the CDR3 reads CASSDKLRDRGAADTQYF. The CDR3 DNA follows: TGTGCCAGCAGTGATAAACTCCGGGACAGGGGGGCGGCAGATACGCAGTATTTT.

J is TRBJ2-7 and V is TRBV28, with TRBD2 matching 7 bases. Trimming took 3 bases from V and 2 from J; bases not matched to a gene: 16. The CDR3 consists of 18 residues. The germline V gene has CDR1 MDHEN and CDR2 SYDVKM. The CDR3 reads CASSFRGGRFLFTYEQYF. In DNA, the CDR3 is TGTGCCAGCAGTTTTCGCGGGGGTCGATTCCTTTTCACCTACGAGCAGTACTTC.

The chain's CDR3 is CASSVDGTSGLHTGELFF. CDR3 bases: TGTGCCAGCAGCGTAGACGGGACTAGCGGACTCCACACCGGGGAGCTGTTTTTT. The V and J genes are TRBV9 and TRBJ2-2, with 11 nucleotides matching TRBD2. CDR1 SGDLS and CDR2 YYNGEE come from the germline V gene. V gave up 0 bases and J gave up 3 bases; unmatched junction bases: 7. The CDR3 is 18 amino acids.